Listed here are 11 T cell receptor beta chains from one sample, sequenced in a study of CD8+ T cells in alopecia areata. Once RNA had been extracted, it was reverse transcribed into cDNA to act as the sequencing template. Sequencing used immunoSEQ multiplex PCR; TCRdb keeps in-frame clones, though not all of them. The sample has 150,000 or so clones; around 71% are singletons. The sample here was CD8+ T cells sorted from blood, taken at week 0. The receptors derive from a human donor with alopecia areata.

J is TRBJ2-1 and V is TRBV5-6; D is perhaps TRBD1 (6 bases). CDR1 SGHDT and CDR2 YYEEEE come from the germline V gene. The length of the CDR3 is 14 residues. Trimming removed 4 bases at V and 4 bases at J, with 12 bases between. The CDR3 protein is CASSPGHSYNEQFF. The CDR3 region has the DNA TGTGCCAGCAGCCCGGGACATTCATACAATGAGCAGTTCTTC.

The V and J genes are TRBV19 and TRBJ1-2, with no clear D. This CDR3 spans 14 amino acids. Deletions cut 1 base from V and 3 bases from J, with 9 bases between. Per germline, CDR1 LNHDA and CDR2 SQIVND (reference sequence). For the CDR3, the DNA is TGTGCCAGTAGTATAGCCCACTCCTACTATGGCTACACCTTC. This translates into CASSIAHSYYGYTF.

The chain recombines TRBV29-1 with TRBJ1-2; TRBD1 matches at 7 bases. This CDR3 region has 13 residues. CDR1 is SQVTM and CDR2 is ANQGSEA in the germline V gene. Unmatched junction bases numbered 1, after V lost 0 bases and J lost 3 bases. The CDR3 DNA follows: TGCAGCGTTGAAGATGGACAGGACTATGGCTACACCTTC. Protein product: CSVEDGQDYGYTF. Drawing the rest from reference TRBV29-1 and TRBJ1-2, the complete variable domain is SAVISQKPSRDICQRGTSLTIQCQVDSQVTMMFWYRQQPGQSLTLIATANQGSEATYESGFVIDKFPISRPNLTFSTLTVSNMSPEDSSIYLCSVEDGQDYGYTFGSGTRLTVV.

The rearrangement joins TRBV30 to TRBJ1-2, with D uncertain. Germline-derived CDR1 and CDR2 are GTSNPN and SVGIG (reference sequence). The CDR3 is 11 residues long. V lost 5 bases, J lost 6 bases, and 10 bases lay in between. The DNA of the CDR3 is TGTGCCTGGGTCGGTCCGGATGGCTACACCTTC. Translated: CAWVGPDGYTF.

The rearrangement links TRBV2 to TRBJ1-1, with D hard to call. Germline V gives CDR1 SNHLY, CDR2 FYNNEI. The V end lost 1 base, the J end lost 0 bases, and 0 bases lay between the germline ends. The CDR3 sequence is 12 residues long. The CDR3 region has the DNA TGTGCCAGCAGTGAAGTGAACACTGAAGCTTTCTTT. Translated, it gives CASSEVNTEAFF.

The chain has TRBV29-1 and TRBJ2-7, with 9 positions matching TRBD1. CDR3 length equals 16 residues. Germline assignment: CDR1 SQVTM and CDR2 ANQGSEA. Germline trimming cut 1 base from V and 3 bases from J; bases unmatched to any gene: 10. The CDR3 DNA follows: TGCAGCGTTGAAGGTCCACCGGGACAGGGATACTACGAGCAGTACTTC. Amino acids: CSVEGPPGQGYYEQYF.

V gene TRBV6-5 combines with J gene TRBJ2-3; D is undetermined. Germline V gene sequence: CDR1 MNHEY, CDR2 SVGAGI. V dropped 5 bases and J dropped 0 bases, with 12 bases sitting between them. The CDR3 covers 15 residues. CDR3 sequence reads: CASSTTPDSTDTQYF. CDR3 coding DNA: TGTGCCAGCAGTACAACCCCGGACAGCACAGATACGCAGTATTTT.

This rearrangement joins TRBV30 to TRBJ2-7, with TRBD2 matching 14 bases. The V gene end was trimmed by 3 bases and the J gene end by 7 bases; junction bases not matched to a gene: 5. Germline V CDR1 and CDR2: GTSNPN, SVGIG (reference sequence). CDR3 length equals 14 residues. The CDR3 DNA sequence: TGTGCCTGGAGCCGGACTAGCGGGGGGATGGAGCAGTACTTC. It yields the protein CAWSRTSGGMEQYF.

The V and J genes are TRBV29-1 and TRBJ2-2; 8 bases match TRBD2. This CDR3 region has 15 residues. V gave up 6 bases and J gave up 0 bases; unmatched junction bases: 6. Germline CDR1 and CDR2: SQVTM and ANQGSEA. The CDR3 reads CSVFSGAANTGELFF. DNA for the CDR3: TGCAGCGTATTTAGCGGGGCCGCGAACACCGGGGAGCTGTTTTTT.

The V gene is TRBV27, the J gene TRBJ1-2; TRBD1 aligns across 7 bases. CDR1 and CDR2 from the germline V gene are MNHEY and SMNVEV (reference sequence). The CDR3 length is 16 residues. Unmatched junction bases numbered 18, after V lost 6 bases and J lost 8 bases. The CDR3, as DNA: TGTGCCAGCAGCACCTACAGGGGCCGCAACTATGAGGGCTACACCTTC. This encodes CASSTYRGRNYEGYTF.

V is TRBV5-6 and J is TRBJ1-2; TRBD1 matches 7 bases. The CDR3 runs 15 residues. Germline CDR1 reads SGHDT; CDR2 reads YYEEEE. V was clipped by 2 bases and J by 4 bases; unmatched bases: 8. Written as DNA, the CDR3 is TGTGCCAGCAGCTTTGCGACAGGGTTTGGCTATGGCTACACCTTC. Translating it yields CASSFATGFGYGYTF.